This TCR beta chain was profiled in a study of blood T cells in healthy people across ages. Whole-study findings and limits: More naive CD4+ cells and higher diversity marked long-lived donors relative to aged donors. Higher naive T cell percentage went strongly together with higher TCR beta diversity.

A note on this clonotype: Its antigen remains unknown.

There were at least 5.5 micrograms of total RNA extracted from every sample. Sample-barcoded 5' priming and a J-beta primer mix drove a second PCR of roughly 7 to 11 cycles. MiXCR, applied by TCRdb to the 5' RACE reads, yields one record per CDR3 protein. The data show about 780,000 distinct CDR3 sequences, with 35% to 50% seen just once and 15% to 20% held by the top ten. This CDR3 spans 14 amino acids. Per germline, CDR1 DFQATT and CDR2 SNEGSKA (reference sequence). Trimming cost V 0 bases and J 3 bases, with 9 bases left between them. This clonotype was obtained from a man older than 75 in good health. The sequencing input was blood. V gene TRBV20-1 combines with J gene TRBJ2-4; D may be TRBD2 (6 bases). This CDR3 reads CSARDPEGKNIQYF. Written as DNA, the CDR3 is TGCAGTGCTAGAGATCCGGAGGGCAAAAACATTCAGTACTTC.